This paragraph covers one T cell receptor beta chain sequence. Antigen: not known. There are 16 residues in the CDR3. V lost 1 base, J lost 1 base, and 13 bases lay in between. Germline V gives CDR1 SGDLS, CDR2 YYNGEE. The sample originates from a study of response to subunit inactivated influenza vaccine. Study-level points and caveats: It was suggested by the authors that few new T cells are recruited by each seasonal influenza vaccination.

TCRdb passed the RT-PCR reads through MiXCR, listing each CDR3 protein once. The sample yields some 520,000 distinct CDR3 sequences, 15% to 20% seen once. The source is a man aged 45 to 70 who received an inactivated influenza vaccine. Source: CD4+ T cells sorted from PBMCs, taken about 23 months after vaccination. J is TRBJ2-3 and V is TRBV9, with D possibly being TRBD1 (6 bases). The CDR3 nucleotides read TGTGCCAGCAGCGTATCAGCCCGACAGGGCACAGATACGCAGTATTTT. Protein product: CASSVSARQGTDTQYF.